These 27 T cell receptor beta chains were sequenced from one sample in a study of graft-versus-host responses after intestinal transplantation. Generated by immunoSEQ multiplex PCR, the TCRdb table keeps only in-frame clones and is missing some. The data show just under 65,000 clones, with 90% to 95% seen just once and 1.7% held by the top ten. Antigen specificity for these receptors is unknown. Sample: unstimulated CD8+ T cells sorted from spleen or lymph node cells, taken before transplant. The receptors shown here come from a human donor who was the organ donor for an intestinal transplant.

This chain links TRBV27 with TRBJ1-1, with a weak D call TRBD1 (5 bases). Trimming took 3 bases from V and 7 from J, leaving 12 bases between them. Germline-derived CDR1 and CDR2 are MNHEY and SMNVEV (reference sequence). The CDR3 has 13 residues. The CDR3 nucleotides are TGTGCCAGCAGTTTTGGGTGGGGACTTGAAGCTTTCTTT. This encodes CASSFGWGLEAFF.

This clone occurred once. The V call is TRBV28, the J call TRBJ2-1; 7 bases match TRBD1. Losses at the gene ends were 6 bases for V and 7 bases for J; bases not matched to a gene: 12. Germline V lookup: CDR1 MDHEN, CDR2 SYDVKM. This CDR3 has 15 amino acids. CDR3 in amino acids: CASRPQGPGQNEQFF. CDR3 DNA sequence: TGTGCCAGCAGACCACAGGGCCCGGGACAGAATGAGCAGTTCTTC. The full variable domain, in which reference TRBV28 and TRBJ2-1 provide the parts outside the CDR3, is DVKVTQSSRYLVKRTGEKVFLECVQDMDHENMFWYRQDPGLGLRLIYFSYDVKMKEKGDIPEGYSVSREKKERFSLILESASTNQTSMYLCASRPQGPGQNEQFFGPGTRLTVL.

The chain employs TRBV25-1 and TRBJ2-1, with 10 bases identical to TRBD2. The CDR3 sequence is 14 residues long. Losses at the gene ends were 7 bases for V and 7 bases for J; bases not matched to a gene: 7. Germline V gene sequence: CDR1 MGHDK, CDR2 SYGVNS. In DNA form, the CDR3 reads TGTGCCAGCATGGATTTTAGCGGGGGGAATGAGCAGTTCTTC. Translation: CASMDFSGGNEQFF.

This clone was recorded once. Other nucleotide sequences in the sample specify the same CDR3. V usage is TRBV6-5 and J usage is TRBJ2-2; 7 bases align to TRBD2. The CDR3 consists of 15 residues. V shed 1 base, J shed 5 bases, and the junction held 4 bases outside the gene matches. Germline loops: CDR1 MNHEY, CDR2 SVGAGI. The CDR3 bases are TGTGCCAGCAGTTACTTATCCGGGGGGACCGGGGAGCTGTTTTTT. It encodes CASSYLSGGTGELFF.

The J gene is TRBJ2-5, the V gene TRBV9, with 13 bases matching TRBD2. The CDR3 runs to 15 residues. The ends lost 5 bases at V and 5 bases at J; junction bases unmatched: 6. The germline V gene encodes CDR1 SGDLS and CDR2 YYNGEE. The CDR3 sequence is CASSPTSGGVETQYF. The CDR3 DNA reads TGTGCCAGCAGTCCTACTAGCGGGGGGGTTGAGACCCAGTACTTC.

CDR3 region: CASTREAGTGAYEQYF. CDR3 DNA sequence: TGTGCCAGTACTAGAGAAGCCGGGACAGGGGCCTACGAGCAGTACTTC. The V gene is TRBV19, the J gene TRBJ2-7; 10 bases align to TRBD1. This CDR3 comprises 16 residues. Trimming removed 7 bases from V and 2 bases from J; junction bases left unmatched: 11. Per the germline V gene, CDR1 is LNHDA and CDR2 is SQIVND (reference sequence).

This clone showed up just a few times. The rearrangement uses TRBV5-1 and TRBJ2-7; 7 bases are shared with TRBD1. The CDR3 extends over 15 amino acids. Germline lookup yields CDR1 SGHRS and CDR2 YFSETQ. Trimming cost V 2 bases and J 0 bases; bases outside gene matches: 5. In DNA form, the CDR3 reads TGCGCCAGCAGCTTAGAGGGGGACAGCTCCTACGAGCAGTACTTC. Translating gives CASSLEGDSSYEQYF.

The chain uses TRBV27 and TRBJ2-7; TRBD1 aligns across 7 bases. Losses at the gene ends were 4 bases for V and 2 bases for J; bases not matched to a gene: 8. Germline V CDR1 and CDR2: MNHEY, SMNVEV (reference sequence). The CDR3 extends over 15 amino acids. CDR3 region: CASSSEQGPAYEQYF. DNA of the CDR3: TGTGCCAGCAGTTCGGAACAGGGGCCGGCCTACGAGCAGTACTTC.

The rearrangement links TRBV5-6 to TRBJ2-1; D is perhaps TRBD1 (6 bases). The CDR3 covers 12 residues. V was pared by 4 bases and J by 7 bases, with 9 bases between. Germline-derived CDR1 and CDR2 are SGHDT and YYEEEE. The CDR3, as DNA: TGTGCCAGCAGCGCTCAGGGGAATGAGCAGTTCTTC. It codes for CASSAQGNEQFF.

This chain uses TRBV7-2 with TRBJ2-7; D call uncertain. Germline lookup yields CDR1 SGHTA and CDR2 FQGNSA. With 3 bases removed from V and 9 bases from J, the gap between germline ends came to 9 bases. This CDR3 region has 11 residues. CDR3 protein: CASSFRGGQYF. The DNA of the CDR3 is TGTGCCAGCAGCTTTAGAGGCGGGCAGTACTTC.

This clone was found a few times. The chain carries TRBV29-1 and TRBJ2-1; 8 bases are a match to TRBD2. The V and J ends lost 2 bases and 7 bases, in that order; junction bases with no gene match: 4. Looked up from germline, CDR1 is SQVTM and CDR2 is ANQGSEA. CDR3 length: 13 amino acids. The CDR3 DNA follows: TGCAGCGTTGAATGGGGACTAGTAAATGAGCAGTTCTTC. It specifies CSVEWGLVNEQFF.

This chain joins TRBV4-2 and TRBJ2-1; 9 bases align to TRBD1. CDR1 LGHNA and CDR2 YNFKEQ come from the germline V gene. This CDR3 region has 14 residues. J was trimmed by 8 bases and V by 3 bases; bases with no gene match: 5. CDR3: CASSQTGGRDEQFF. CDR3 DNA: TGTGCCAGCAGCCAGACAGGGGGTCGGGATGAGCAGTTCTTC.

The chain employs TRBV21-1 and TRBJ2-7; the table's D call, TRBD1, has no DNA check behind it. TRBV21-1 is a pseudogene. The CDR3 spans 14 residues. The CDR3 loop is CASSKFRGSYEQYF. CDR3 coding DNA: TGTGCCAGCAGCAAATTTAGGGGCTCCTACGAGCAGTACTTC.

The genes are TRBV7-8 and TRBJ2-2, with a weak D call TRBD1 (5 bases). CDR1 and CDR2 from the germline V gene are SGHVS and FQNEAQ. The CDR3 totals 16 residues. Trimming left V 9 bases short and J 2 bases short, with 19 bases between. Written as DNA, the CDR3 is TGTGCCAGTAGGGGCTACCCGATCCTTAACACCGGGGAGCTGTTTTTT. Amino acid sequence: CASRGYPILNTGELFF.

This chain connects TRBV30 to TRBJ1-1, with D uncertain. Germline V CDR1 and CDR2: GTSNPN, SVGIG (reference sequence). V was cut by 2 bases and J by 5 bases, with 15 bases left in between. The CDR3 covers 14 residues. The DNA of the CDR3 is TGTGCCTGGAGTCCTTGGAGTACGGAGACTGAAGCTTTCTTT. Amino acid sequence: CAWSPWSTETEAFF. The whole variable domain, remainder taken from reference TRBV30 and TRBJ1-1, is SQTIHQWPATLVQPVGSPLSLECTVEGTSNPNLYWYRQAAGRGLQLLFYSVGIGQISSEVPQNLSASRPQDRQFILSSKKLLLSDSGFYLCAWSPWSTETEAFFGQGTRLTVV.

This sequence joins TRBV27 and TRBJ2-7, with D uncertain. CDR1 MNHEY and CDR2 SMNVEV come from the germline V gene (reference sequence). V dropped 0 bases and J dropped 2 bases, with 5 bases sitting between them. The CDR3 runs 13 residues. The CDR3 coding sequence is TGTGCCAGCAGTTTATCTGGCCCCTACGAGCAGTACTTC. This sequence encodes CASSLSGPYEQYF.

V gene TRBV7-3 combines with J gene TRBJ2-6, with TRBD2 matching 7 bases. There are 17 residues in the CDR3. The germline CDR1 and CDR2 sequences are SGHTA and FQGTGA. V lost 3 bases and J lost 0; bases outside the gene matches: 5. The CDR3 DNA follows: TGTGCCAGCAGCTTGAAGGGAGGGAGCTCTGGGGCCAACGTCCTGACTTTC. Translating it yields CASSLKGGSSGANVLTF.

The gene calls are TRBV14 and TRBJ2-7; D not resolved. Trimming removed 3 bases from V and 4 bases from J, with 7 bases in between. The CDR3 runs to 12 residues. Germline assignment: CDR1 SGHDN and CDR2 FVKESK. CDR3 nucleotides: TGTGCCAGCAGCCACAATCCATACGAGCAGTACTTC. Translated, it gives CASSHNPYEQYF.

The CDR3 DNA sequence: TGTGCCAGCAGCCAAGAGTGGGGACAGGAGGACTTAAACTATGGCTACACCTTC. Translating gives CASSQEWGQEDLNYGYTF. The chain links TRBV4-2 to TRBJ1-2; 8 bases map to TRBD1. CDR3 size: 18 residues. Germline trimming cut 0 bases from V and 2 bases from J; bases unmatched to any gene: 11. Germline CDR1 and CDR2: LGHNA and YNFKEQ.

The chain combines TRBV29-1 with TRBJ1-2, with 9 nucleotides matching TRBD1. Germline-derived CDR1 and CDR2 are SQVTM and ANQGSEA. The CDR3 runs to 15 residues. The J segment lost 3 bases and the V segment lost 6 bases, leaving 11 bases of the junction unmatched. CDR3: CSVLSLTGGYYGYTF. For the CDR3, the DNA is TGCAGCGTCCTCTCCCTGACAGGGGGTTACTATGGCTACACCTTC.

The chain combines TRBV19 with TRBJ1-1; perhaps TRBD1 as D (6 bases). The CDR3 totals 16 residues. With 6 bases removed from V and 5 bases from J, the gap between germline ends came to 22 bases. Germline CDR1 reads LNHDA; CDR2 reads SQIVND (reference sequence). CDR3 nucleotides: TGTGCCAGTAGGGAGAAGGGCGGGGGCGCAACGACTGAAGCTTTCTTT. The encoded protein is CASREKGGGATTEAFF.

The chain couples TRBV9 to TRBJ1-4; possible D gene TRBD1, 6 bases. The germline V and J ends were trimmed by 3 bases and 8 bases, with 14 bases remaining between them. This CDR3 is 14 amino acids long. Per germline, CDR1 SGDLS and CDR2 YYNGEE. CDR3 amino acids: CASSATGLPEKLFF. The CDR3 DNA reads as TGTGCCAGCAGCGCGACAGGTTTACCAGAAAAACTGTTTTTT. The full variable domain, in which reference TRBV9 and TRBJ1-4 provide the parts outside the CDR3, is DSGVTQTPKHLITATGQRVTLRCSPRSGDLSVYWYQQSLDQGLQFLIQYYNGEERAKGNILERFSAQQFPDLHSELNLSSLELGDSALYFCASSATGLPEKLFFGSGTQLSVL.

V gene TRBV2 combines with J gene TRBJ2-7, with 8 positions matching TRBD1. CDR1 SNHLY and CDR2 FYNNEI come from the germline V gene. V was pared by 10 bases and J by 4 bases, with 6 bases of the junction left unmatched. The CDR3 totals 12 residues. CDR3 DNA sequence: TGTGCCACCGACAGGGGCGAATACGAGCAGTACTTC. Protein: CATDRGEYEQYF.

The chain recombines TRBV9 with TRBJ2-1; 7 nucleotides line up with TRBD2. The CDR3 covers 15 residues. Trimming took 1 base from V and 7 from J; bases not matched to a gene: 8. Germline lookup yields CDR1 SGDLS and CDR2 YYNGEE. The CDR3 DNA reads as TGTGCCAGCAGCGTAACAAGCGGGATTGGGAATGAGCAGTTCTTC. Its protein product is CASSVTSGIGNEQFF.

The chain recombines TRBV6-1 with TRBJ2-3; 10 bases are a match to TRBD2. The germline CDR1 and CDR2 sequences are MNHNS and SASEGT. V was pared by 3 bases and J by 4 bases, with 7 bases of the junction left unmatched. The CDR3 contains 16 residues. This chain's CDR3 is CASSDRLAGAPDTQYF. In DNA, the CDR3 is TGTGCCAGCAGTGATAGGCTAGCGGGAGCGCCAGATACGCAGTATTTT.

This CDR3 is CASRRRASDQPQHF. The CDR3 nucleotides read TGTGCCAGCAGACGGAGGGCAAGTGATCAGCCCCAGCATTTT. V is TRBV6-1 and J is TRBJ1-5; unclear D gene. Per the germline V gene, CDR1 is MNHNS and CDR2 is SASEGT. Trimming pared 6 bases from V and 5 bases from J, leaving 14 bases between. This CDR3 region has 14 residues.

The chain carries TRBV4-2 and TRBJ2-1; D gene uncertain. The V gene's germline CDR1 is LGHNA and CDR2 YNFKEQ. Trimming took 1 base from V and 3 from J, leaving 16 bases between them. The CDR3 is 17 residues long. CDR3 coding DNA: TGTGCCAGCAGCCAAGCTATAAGAGACTTTCGCTACAATGAGCAGTTCTTC. Residues: CASSQAIRDFRYNEQFF.